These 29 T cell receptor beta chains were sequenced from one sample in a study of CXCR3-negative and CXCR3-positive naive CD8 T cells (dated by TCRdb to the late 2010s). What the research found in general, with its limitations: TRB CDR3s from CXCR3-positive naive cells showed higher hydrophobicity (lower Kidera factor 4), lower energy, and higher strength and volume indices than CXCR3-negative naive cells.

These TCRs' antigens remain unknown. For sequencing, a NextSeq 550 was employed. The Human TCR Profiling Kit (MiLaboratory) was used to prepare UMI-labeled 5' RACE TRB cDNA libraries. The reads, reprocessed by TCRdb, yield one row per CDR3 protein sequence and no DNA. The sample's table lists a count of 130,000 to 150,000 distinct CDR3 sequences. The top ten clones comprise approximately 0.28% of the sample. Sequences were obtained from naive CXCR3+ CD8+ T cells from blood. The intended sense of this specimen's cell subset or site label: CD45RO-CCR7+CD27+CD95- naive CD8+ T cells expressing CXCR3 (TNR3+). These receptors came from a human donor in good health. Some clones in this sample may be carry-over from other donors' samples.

CDR3: CASSRDRGLSFF. The chain couples TRBV6-2 or TRBV6-3 to TRBJ1-1; there is no DNA to check the TCRdb D call of TRBD1. The CDR3 consists of 12 residues. Germline V lookup: CDR1 MNHEY, CDR2 SVGEGT.

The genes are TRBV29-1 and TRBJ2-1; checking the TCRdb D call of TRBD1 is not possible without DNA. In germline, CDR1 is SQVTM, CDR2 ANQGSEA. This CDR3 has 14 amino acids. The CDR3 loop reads CSVPGGPRWNEQFF.

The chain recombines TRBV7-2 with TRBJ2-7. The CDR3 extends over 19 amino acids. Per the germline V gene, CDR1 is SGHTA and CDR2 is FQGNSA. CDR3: CASSFVGRTAGLSPYEQYF.

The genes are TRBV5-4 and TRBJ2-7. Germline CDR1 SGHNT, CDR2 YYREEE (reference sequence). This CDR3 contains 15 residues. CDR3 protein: CASSLGKYSSYEQYF.

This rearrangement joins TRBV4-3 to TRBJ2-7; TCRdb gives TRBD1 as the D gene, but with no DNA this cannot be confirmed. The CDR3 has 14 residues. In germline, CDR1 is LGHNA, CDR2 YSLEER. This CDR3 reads CASSHGRQGYEQYF.

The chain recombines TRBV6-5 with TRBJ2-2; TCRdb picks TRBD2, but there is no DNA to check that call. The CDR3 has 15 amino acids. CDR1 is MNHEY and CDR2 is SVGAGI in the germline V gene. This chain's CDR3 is CASSLGLAGVGELFF.

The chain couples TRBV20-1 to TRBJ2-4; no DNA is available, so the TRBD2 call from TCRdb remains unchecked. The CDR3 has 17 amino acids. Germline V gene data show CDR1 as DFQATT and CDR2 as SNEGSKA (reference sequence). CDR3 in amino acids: CSASLLAGDYDKNIQYF.

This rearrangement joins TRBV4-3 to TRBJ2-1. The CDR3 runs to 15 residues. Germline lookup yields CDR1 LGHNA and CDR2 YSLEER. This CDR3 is CASSQGLTQYNEQFF.

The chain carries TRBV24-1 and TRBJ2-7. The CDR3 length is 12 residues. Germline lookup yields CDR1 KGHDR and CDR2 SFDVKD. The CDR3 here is CATSERGNEQYF.

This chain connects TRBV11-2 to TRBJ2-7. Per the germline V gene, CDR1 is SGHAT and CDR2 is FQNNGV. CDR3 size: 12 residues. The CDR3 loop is CASSLKAYEQYF.

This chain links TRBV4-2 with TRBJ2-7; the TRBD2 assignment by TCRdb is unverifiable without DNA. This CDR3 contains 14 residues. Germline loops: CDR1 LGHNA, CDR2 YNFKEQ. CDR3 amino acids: CASSPGLGFSEQYF.

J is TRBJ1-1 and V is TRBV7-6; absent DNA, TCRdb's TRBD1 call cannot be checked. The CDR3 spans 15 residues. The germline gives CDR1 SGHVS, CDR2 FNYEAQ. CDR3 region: CASSSLPGSEAEAFF.

The chain's CDR3 is CASSLSGRGATDTQYF. The J gene is TRBJ2-3, the V gene TRBV7-6; the D gene TCRdb calls, TRBD1, cannot be checked with no DNA. The CDR3 totals 16 residues. Germline lookup yields CDR1 SGHVS and CDR2 FNYEAQ. Combining the CDR3 with reference TRBV7-6 and TRBJ2-3 gives the whole variable domain GAGVSQSPRYKVTKRGQDVALRCDPISGHVSLYWYRQALGQGPEFLTYFNYEAQQDKSGLPNDRFSAERPEGSISTLTIQRTEQRDSAMYRCASSLSGRGATDTQYFGPGTRLTVL.

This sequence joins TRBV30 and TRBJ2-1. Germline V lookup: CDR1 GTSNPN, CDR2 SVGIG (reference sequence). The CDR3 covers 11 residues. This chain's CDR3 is CAWSDGNEQFF.

The CDR3 is CASSQHGGNTDTQYF. The rearrangement joins TRBV18 to TRBJ2-3. Germline CDR1 reads KGHSH; CDR2 reads LQKENI. The CDR3 length is 15 residues.

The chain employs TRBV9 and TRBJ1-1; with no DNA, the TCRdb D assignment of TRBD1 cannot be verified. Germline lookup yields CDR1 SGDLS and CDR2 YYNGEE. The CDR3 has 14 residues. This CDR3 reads CASSEGQGGTEAFF.

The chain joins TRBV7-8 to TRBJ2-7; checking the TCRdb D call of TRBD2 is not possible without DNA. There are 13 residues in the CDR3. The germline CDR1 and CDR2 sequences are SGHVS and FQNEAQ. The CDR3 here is CASSSDYNIEQYF.

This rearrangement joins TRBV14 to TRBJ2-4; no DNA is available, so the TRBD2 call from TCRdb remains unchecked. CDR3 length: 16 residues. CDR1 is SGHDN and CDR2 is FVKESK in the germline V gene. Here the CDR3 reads CASSRGTSRTKNIQYF.

CDR3 in amino acids: CSATGTGYFMGNTGELFF. The chain employs TRBV29-1 and TRBJ2-2; TCRdb's D call, TRBD1, is unchecked because there is no DNA. From germline, CDR1 is SQVTM and CDR2 ANQGSEA. The CDR3 runs to 18 residues.

The CDR3 sequence: CASSPFTGTASSYEQYF. The chain joins TRBV7-8 to TRBJ2-7; absent DNA, TCRdb's TRBD1 call cannot be checked. CDR1 is SGHVS, CDR2 FQNEAQ, per germline. The CDR3 runs 17 residues.

CDR3 sequence: CASSSPGQGSYEQYF. V gene TRBV7-9 combines with J gene TRBJ2-7; no DNA is available, so the TRBD1 call from TCRdb remains unchecked. Germline-derived CDR1 and CDR2 are SEHNR and FQNEAQ (reference sequence). The CDR3 contains 15 residues.

CDR3 sequence reads: CASSPKLAGGSFYEQYF. V is TRBV27 and J is TRBJ2-7; TCRdb returns TRBD2, unconfirmable since there is no DNA. Per the germline V gene, CDR1 is MNHEY and CDR2 is SMNVEV (reference sequence). The CDR3 covers 17 residues.

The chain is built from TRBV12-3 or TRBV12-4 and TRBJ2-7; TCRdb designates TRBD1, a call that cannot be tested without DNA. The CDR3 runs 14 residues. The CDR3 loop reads CASSPSQGAYEQYF.

The CDR3 here is CASSSEAGTDYGYTF. This chain uses TRBV7-6 with TRBJ1-2; checking the TCRdb D call of TRBD1 is not possible without DNA. CDR3 length: 15 residues. CDR1 and CDR2 (germline): SGHVS, FNYEAQ.

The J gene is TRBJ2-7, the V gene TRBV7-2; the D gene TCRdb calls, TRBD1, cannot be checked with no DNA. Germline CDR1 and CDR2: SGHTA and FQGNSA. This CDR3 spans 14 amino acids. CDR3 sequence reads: CASSSRGAAYEQYF.

CDR3 amino acids: CASSQEDRYYEQYF. The chain recombines TRBV3-1 with TRBJ2-7; the TCRdb D gene call, TRBD1, has no DNA to confirm it. Per germline, CDR1 LGHDT and CDR2 YNNKEL (reference sequence). This CDR3 comprises 14 residues.

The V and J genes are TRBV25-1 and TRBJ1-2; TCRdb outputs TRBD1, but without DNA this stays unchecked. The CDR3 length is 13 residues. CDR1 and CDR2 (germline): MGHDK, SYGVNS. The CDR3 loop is CASSEYTGEGYTF.

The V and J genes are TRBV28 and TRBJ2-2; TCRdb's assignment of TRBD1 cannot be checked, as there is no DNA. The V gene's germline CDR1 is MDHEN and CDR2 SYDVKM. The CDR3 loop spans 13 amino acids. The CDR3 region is CASSPAPSGELFF.

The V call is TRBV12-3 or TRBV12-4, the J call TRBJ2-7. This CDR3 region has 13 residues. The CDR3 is CASSLGRFYEQYF.